This record covers a single T cell receptor beta chain. The germline V gene encodes CDR1 SGDLS and CDR2 YYNGEE. This CDR3 has 17 amino acids. V trimming: 0 bases; J trimming: 0 bases; junction bases outside the gene matches: 4. Per the original data handling: Amplifying reference gene primers gave estimates of nucleated cell counts. Method: immunoSEQ multiplex PCR; TCRdb's copy keeps in-frame clones and lacks some. That table is the source of V, J and clone size, and D and trimming were worked out from the DNA. The sample comprises about 59,000 clones, roughly 80% of which are singletons, and approximately 15% rests with the top ten. This record belongs to a study of blood T cell repertoires in COVID-19.

This TCR derives from a woman in her 70s with acute or convalescent COVID-19. This sequence joins TRBV9 and TRBJ2-1, with TRBD1 matching 9 bases. Sequencing was carried out using peripheral blood. The CDR3 here is CASSVEGQGSSYNEQFF. CDR3 nucleotides: TGTGCCAGCAGCGTAGAGGGACAGGGAAGCTCCTACAATGAGCAGTTCTTC.